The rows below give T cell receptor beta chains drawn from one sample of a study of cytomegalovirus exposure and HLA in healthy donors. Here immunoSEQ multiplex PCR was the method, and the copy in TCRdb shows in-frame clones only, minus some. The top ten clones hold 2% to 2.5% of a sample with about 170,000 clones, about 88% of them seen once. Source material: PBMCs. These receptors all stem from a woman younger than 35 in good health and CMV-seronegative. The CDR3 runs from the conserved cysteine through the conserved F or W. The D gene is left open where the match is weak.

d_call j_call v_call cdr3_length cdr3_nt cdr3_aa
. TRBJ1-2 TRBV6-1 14 TGTGCCAGCAGTCGGGCCAGGGAGGTCTTAGGCTACACCTTC CASSRAREVLGYTF
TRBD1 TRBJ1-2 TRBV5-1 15 TGCGCCAGCAGCTTCTTTGACAGGGATAGCGGAGGCTACACCTTC CASSFFDRDSGGYTF
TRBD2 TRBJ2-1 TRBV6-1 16 TGTGCCAGCAGTGAAGGGTCTAGCGGAACGCCCAATGAGCAGTTCTTC CASSEGSSGTPNEQFF
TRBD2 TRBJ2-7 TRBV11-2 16 TGTGCCAGCAGCTTAGACCCCAGCGGGAGGCTCTACGAGCAGTACTTC CASSLDPSGRLYEQYF
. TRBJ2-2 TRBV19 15 TGTGCCAGTAGAGGGCGCAGGGGAGATTCCGGGGAGCTGTTTTTT CASRGRRGDSGELFF
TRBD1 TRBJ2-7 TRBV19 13 TGTGCCAGTAGTTCCTGGGACAGGCGGGAGCAGTACTTC CASSSWDRREQYF
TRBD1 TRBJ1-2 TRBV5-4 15 TGTGCCAGCAGCTCCGGAGGGGGACAGGGCTATGGCTACACCTTC CASSSGGGQGYGYTF
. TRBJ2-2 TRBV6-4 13 TGTGCCAGCAGTACTGGTTCCACCGGGGAGCTGTTTTTT CASSTGSTGELFF
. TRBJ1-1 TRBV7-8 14 TGTGCCAGCAGCTTGATTGGGGAGGACACTGAAGCTTTCTTT CASSLIGEDTEAFF
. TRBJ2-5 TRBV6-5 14 TGTGCCAGCAGTTACGGCAGGGCACGAGAGACCCAGTACTTC CASSYGRARETQYF
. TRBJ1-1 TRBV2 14 TGTGCCAGCAGCGGGGAAGGAGGGTCCACTGAAGCTTTCTTT CASSGEGGSTEAFF
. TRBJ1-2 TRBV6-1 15 TGTGCCAGCAGTGAAGTTTATGACGCGGGCTATGGCTACACCTTC CASSEVYDAGYGYTF
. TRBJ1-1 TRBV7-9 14 TGTGCCAGCAGCTTAGGGCAGTTGAACACTGAAGCTTTCTTT CASSLGQLNTEAFF
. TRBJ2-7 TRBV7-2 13 TGTGCCAGCAGCTTAGCCCTGACTCGGGAGCAGTACTTC CASSLALTREQYF
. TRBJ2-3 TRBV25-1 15 TGTGCCAGCAGTGATGCCGGGGATTCAACAGATACGCAGTATTTT CASSDAGDSTDTQYF